These 26 T cell receptor beta chains were sequenced from one sample in a study of shared clonotypes between healthy human individuals. Using immunoSEQ multiplex PCR, the repertoire was profiled, and TCRdb retains in-frame clones only, with some absent. Here the sample spans under 1,900,000 clones, just under 99% being singletons. The sequencing input was naive CD4+ T cells sorted from blood. As for subset: CD45RA+ positively selected. These receptors were collected from a man younger than 40 in good health.

This rearrangement joins TRBV5-1 to TRBJ2-5; D may be TRBD2 (5 bases). The V gene's germline CDR1 is SGHRS and CDR2 YFSETQ. CDR3 length equals 14 residues. V gave up 1 base and J gave up 2 bases, with 9 bases separating them. The CDR3 loop reads CASSLNGIQETQYF. CDR3 in DNA: TGCGCCAGCAGCTTGAACGGGATTCAAGAGACCCAGTACTTC.

In regard to this clone: The same CDR3 also results from other DNA sequences found in this sample. The V call is TRBV18, the J call TRBJ2-2; D is unclear. V shed 2 bases and J shed 1 base, with 5 bases lying between them. This CDR3 is 14 amino acids long. CDR1 is KGHSH, CDR2 LQKENI, per germline. The CDR3 region is CASSPLGNTGELFF. CDR3 in DNA: TGTGCCAGCTCACCATTAGGGAACACCGGGGAGCTGTTTTTT.

Of note for this clone: One end of the junction fails to match germline, which may point to a read error. The chain recombines TRBV13 with TRBJ2-7; D remains unclear. In germline, CDR1 is PRHDT, CDR2 FYEKMQ (reference sequence). The CDR3 has 13 amino acids. The CDR3 loop is CASSVGKSYEQYF. The CDR3 region has the DNA TGTGCCAGCAGCGTAGGAAAATCCTACGAGCAGTACTTC.

The CDR3 nucleotides are TGTGCCAGTAGTAGAGGGACAGGGGGCGCCTACGAGCAGTACTTC. As protein: CASSRGTGGAYEQYF. The chain uses TRBV19 and TRBJ2-7, with TRBD1 matching over 12 bases. Germline V CDR1 and CDR2: LNHDA, SQIVND (reference sequence). The trim removed 4 bases at V and 2 bases at J, leaving 3 bases unmatched. CDR3 length: 15 residues.

The chain links TRBV6-5 to TRBJ2-5, with D uncertain. This CDR3 contains 15 residues. Between the trimmed V and J ends, which lost 4 bases and 3 bases, there was a span of 15 bases. The germline V gene encodes CDR1 MNHEY and CDR2 SVGAGI. The CDR3 protein is CASSSPRTRKETQYF. The CDR3 nucleotides read TGTGCCAGCAGTTCCCCCCGAACGCGTAAAGAGACCCAGTACTTC.

The table lists this clone with a count of one. This sample also contains other DNA sequences that code for the same CDR3. The chain recombines TRBV28 with TRBJ1-2, with D perhaps matching TRBD1 (6 bases). Trimming took 3 bases from V and 4 from J, leaving 15 bases between them. Per germline, CDR1 MDHEN and CDR2 SYDVKM. The CDR3 covers 15 residues. CDR3 protein: CASSFPQGLGYGYTF. CDR3 DNA sequence: TGTGCCAGCAGTTTCCCTCAGGGGTTGGGCTATGGCTACACCTTC.

The chain uses TRBV11-3 and TRBJ2-1, with D tentatively TRBD1 (6 bases). The V end lost 5 bases, the J end lost 9 bases, and 23 bases lay between the germline ends. This CDR3 contains 16 residues. CDR1 and CDR2 (germline): SGHNT, YENEEA. The CDR3, as DNA: TGTGCCAGCAGCCAAACAGGGTTTTTAGGGGTAGGTGAGCAGTTCTTC. It specifies CASSQTGFLGVGEQFF.

CDR3 nucleotide sequence: TGCGCCAGCAGCAGACAGAACACCGGGGAGCTGTTTTTT. Translation: CASSRQNTGELFF. The chain joins TRBV4-3 to TRBJ2-2; no reliable D call. CDR1 is LGHNA and CDR2 is YSLEER in the germline V gene. V was pared by 5 bases and J by 1 base, with 5 bases between. There are 13 residues in the CDR3.

CDR3 sequence: CASSPPGGLAGELFF. CDR3 bases: TGTGCCAGCAGTCCCCCGGGCGGCCTCGCCGGGGAGCTGTTTTTT. The rearrangement joins TRBV28 to TRBJ2-2; D is ambiguous. Germline V gene lookup returns CDR1 MDHEN and CDR2 SYDVKM. V was cut by 5 bases and J by 6 bases, with 16 bases left in between. The CDR3 covers 15 residues.

The chain couples TRBV7-9 to TRBJ2-7; 11 nucleotides match TRBD2. V shed 1 base and J 13 bases; nucleotides not matched to a gene: 6. CDR1 and CDR2 from the germline V gene are SEHNR and FQNEAQ (reference sequence). This CDR3 is 13 amino acids long. CDR3 residues: CASSLGTSGSLYF. CDR3 in DNA: TGTGCCAGCAGCTTAGGTACTAGCGGGAGTCTCTACTTC.

The gene calls are TRBV18 and TRBJ2-1; D tentatively fits TRBD1 or TRBD2 (5 bases each). This CDR3 is 15 amino acids long. Trimming took 0 bases from V and 5 from J, leaving 11 bases between them. Germline V gene data show CDR1 as KGHSH and CDR2 as LQKENI. CDR3 in DNA: TGTGCCAGCTCACCACCGGGGGACGTACACAATGAGCAGTTCTTC. As protein: CASSPPGDVHNEQFF.

The genes are TRBV14 and TRBJ2-6; tentative D call: TRBD2 (6 bases). V lost 4 bases and J lost 1, with 8 bases in between. CDR1 and CDR2 (germline): SGHDN, FVKESK. The CDR3 has 15 amino acids. This CDR3 is CASSPRGSGANVLTF. In nucleotides, the CDR3 is TGTGCCAGCAGCCCTCGGGGGTCTGGGGCCAACGTCCTGACTTTC. The full variable domain, its missing parts supplied by reference TRBV14 and TRBJ2-6, is EAGVTQFPSHSVIEKGQTVTLRCDPISGHDNLYWYRRVMGKEIKFLLHFVKESKQDESGMPNNRFLAERTGGTYSTLKVQPAELEDSGVYFCASSPRGSGANVLTFGAGSRLTVL.

The chain couples TRBV4-2 to TRBJ1-5; perhaps TRBD1 as D (5 bases). CDR1 LGHNA and CDR2 YNFKEQ come from the germline V gene. Trimming pared 0 bases from V and 2 bases from J, leaving 17 bases between. The CDR3 is made up of 18 amino acids. CDR3 protein: CASSQDRGGHGGNQPQHF. Written as DNA, the CDR3 is TGTGCCAGCAGCCAAGATCGGGGCGGACACGGGGGCAATCAGCCCCAGCATTTT.

V gene TRBV21-1 combines with J gene TRBJ2-7; TRBD2, the D gene given by the table, was not confirmed from the DNA. TRBV21-1 corresponds to a pseudogene. This CDR3 has 18 amino acids. The CDR3 DNA reads as TGTGCCAGCAGCCGGGGGACGCCGGACGGAGGAGGATCCTACGAGCAGTACTTC. This encodes CASSRGTPDGGGSYEQYF.

This clone appeared a single time. The rearrangement joins TRBV18 to TRBJ1-3; a weak D match, TRBD1 (5 bases). Germline V gene sequence: CDR1 KGHSH, CDR2 LQKENI. The V end was cut by 6 bases, the J end by 0 bases, with 12 bases between. This CDR3 contains 15 residues. CDR3 in DNA: TGTGCCAGCTCCGCGGAACAGGTCTCTGGAAACACCATATATTTT. It encodes CASSAEQVSGNTIYF.

The J gene is TRBJ2-1, the V gene TRBV25-1; the match to TRBD2 covers 10 bases. Germline V gene data show CDR1 as MGHDK and CDR2 as SYGVNS. V lost 2 bases, J lost 9 bases, and 7 bases stayed unmatched. The CDR3 has 15 residues. CDR3 in amino acids: CASSEPTSGNAEQFF. The CDR3 DNA is TGTGCCAGCAGTGAACCTACTAGCGGGAACGCTGAGCAGTTCTTC. The full variable domain, with the rest looked up from reference TRBV25-1 and TRBJ2-1, is EADIYQTPRYLVIGTGKKITLECSQTMGHDKMYWYQQDPGMELHLIHYSYGVNSTEKGDLSSESTVSRIRTEHFPLTLESARPSHTSQYLCASSEPTSGNAEQFFGPGTRLTVL.

V usage is TRBV27 and J usage is TRBJ2-2; TRBD1 matches 7 bases. CDR3 length: 17 residues. CDR1 is MNHEY and CDR2 is SMNVEV in the germline V gene (reference sequence). Unmatched junction bases numbered 18, after V lost 8 bases and J lost 6 bases. The CDR3 sequence: CASGPTGMLGKAGELFF. The CDR3 nucleotides are TGTGCCAGCGGACCGACAGGGATGTTGGGAAAAGCCGGGGAGCTGTTTTTT.

The rearrangement uses TRBV7-4 and TRBJ1-5; the D is unclear. V lost 5 bases and J 2 bases, leaving 10 bases between the germline ends. The CDR3 loop spans 14 amino acids. Germline CDR1 and CDR2: SGHVT and SQSDAQ. CDR3 in DNA: TGTGCCAGCAGCGGGGATGGGGGCAATCAGCCCCAGCATTTT. Protein product: CASSGDGGNQPQHF.

J is TRBJ2-5 and V is TRBV5-4, with D uncertain. Germline V gives CDR1 SGHNT, CDR2 YYREEE (reference sequence). The CDR3 contains 15 residues. Trimming pared 4 bases from V and 1 base from J, leaving 14 bases between. The CDR3 DNA is TGTGCCAGCAGCCCCCGGACCGCGCCCCAAGAGACCCAGTACTTC. This sequence encodes CASSPRTAPQETQYF.

This chain connects TRBV18 to TRBJ1-4; D possibly corresponds to TRBD1 (5 bases). V lost 2 bases and J lost 5, with 15 bases in between. CDR1 and CDR2 (germline): KGHSH, LQKENI. The CDR3 length is 16 residues. CDR3 protein: CASSPFSTELNEKLFF. CDR3 DNA: TGTGCCAGCTCACCATTCTCGACAGAGCTAAATGAAAAACTGTTTTTT.

The V call is TRBV2, the J call TRBJ2-5, with 12 bases matching TRBD2. V lost 7 bases, J lost 5 bases, and 8 bases stayed unmatched. This CDR3 has 15 amino acids. CDR1 SNHLY and CDR2 FYNNEI come from the germline V gene. CDR3 nucleotides: TGTGCCAGCACTCAGACTAGCGGGGGTGAGGAGACCCAGTACTTC. As protein: CASTQTSGGEETQYF.

For this clone: Within the sample, other DNA sequences also encode this same CDR3. V gene TRBV7-2 combines with J gene TRBJ2-7; no definite D call. CDR1 and CDR2 (germline): SGHTA, FQGNSA. Trimming removed 2 bases at V and 4 bases at J, with 6 bases between. The CDR3 spans 12 residues. As DNA, the CDR3 is TGTGCCAGCAGCTTACTCGGTTACGAGCAGTACTTC. Translated, it gives CASSLLGYEQYF.

V and J are TRBV5-1 and TRBJ2-4; a weak D match, TRBD1 (6 bases). The germline CDR1 and CDR2 sequences are SGHRS and YFSETQ. The CDR3 runs to 16 residues. Trimming cost V 2 bases and J 3 bases, with 15 bases left between them. Here the CDR3 DNA reads TGCGCCAGCAGCTTCCTTCAGGACAGTAACAAAAACATTCAGTACTTC. It translates to CASSFLQDSNKNIQYF. The full variable domain, with the rest looked up from reference TRBV5-1 and TRBJ2-4, is KAGVTQTPRYLIKTRGQQVTLSCSPISGHRSVSWYQQTPGQGLQFLFEYFSETQRNKGNFPGRFSGRQFSNSRSEMNVSTLELGDSALYLCASSFLQDSNKNIQYFGAGTRLSVL.

This chain uses TRBV6-1 with TRBJ2-7; 10 nucleotides align to TRBD1. Germline lookup yields CDR1 MNHNS and CDR2 SASEGT. J gave up 6 bases and V 5 bases, and 7 bases lay outside the gene matches. The CDR3 runs to 14 residues. Here the CDR3 reads CASSNRDRGREQYF. DNA of the CDR3: TGTGCCAGCAGTAACCGGGACAGGGGACGCGAGCAGTACTTC.

The V and J genes are TRBV5-4 and TRBJ2-7; tentative D call: TRBD1 (5 bases). V lost 0 bases and J lost 3, with 10 bases in between. This CDR3 region has 14 residues. CDR1 and CDR2 from the germline V gene are SGHNT and YYREEE (reference sequence). The CDR3 DNA reads TGTGCCAGCAGCTTGGGAGGACAACTCTACGAGCAGTACTTC. Its protein product is CASSLGGQLYEQYF.

This sequence joins TRBV5-6 and TRBJ2-7, with 7 positions matching TRBD2. V shed 3 bases and J 6 bases; nucleotides not matched to a gene: 9. The CDR3 runs to 14 residues. The germline V gene has CDR1 SGHDT and CDR2 YYEEEE. The CDR3 sequence: CASSSWEGVGEQYF. For the CDR3, the DNA is TGTGCCAGCAGCTCCTGGGAGGGAGTGGGCGAGCAGTACTTC.